The present T cell receptor beta chain was sequenced within a study of blood T cell repertoires in COVID-19. The overall study: Both acute and convalescent COVID-19 samples were obtained from the United States, Italy and Spain.

The data were produced by immunoSEQ multiplex PCR, yet TCRdb's version contains in-frame clones alone and is incomplete. This sample has roughly 81,000 clones, with approximately 83% found just once. Trimming took 4 bases from V and 8 from J; bases not matched to a gene: 8. The V gene's germline CDR1 is SGHRS and CDR2 YFSETQ. CDR3 size: 15 residues. This chain joins TRBV5-1 and TRBJ1-4; the match to TRBD1 covers 10 bases. The source is a woman aged 65 to 85 with acute or convalescent COVID-19. Sequencing was carried out using peripheral blood. The CDR3 loop reads CASSPTGGDGEKLFF. In nucleotides, the CDR3 is TGCGCCAGCAGCCCGACAGGGGGCGACGGAGAAAAACTGTTTTTT.